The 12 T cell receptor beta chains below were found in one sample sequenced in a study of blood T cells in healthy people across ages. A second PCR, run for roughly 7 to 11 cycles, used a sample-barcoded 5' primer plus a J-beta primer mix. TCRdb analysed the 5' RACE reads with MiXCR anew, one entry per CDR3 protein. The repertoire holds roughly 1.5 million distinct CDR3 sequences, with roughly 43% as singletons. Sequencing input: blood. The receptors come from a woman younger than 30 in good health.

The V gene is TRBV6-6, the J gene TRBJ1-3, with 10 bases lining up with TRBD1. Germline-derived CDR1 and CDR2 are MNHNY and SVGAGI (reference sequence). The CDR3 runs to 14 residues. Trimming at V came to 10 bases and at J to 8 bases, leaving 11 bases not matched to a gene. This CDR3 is CATKGGQGTDTIYF. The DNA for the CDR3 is TGTGCCACCAAGGGGGGACAGGGGACGGACACCATATATTTT.

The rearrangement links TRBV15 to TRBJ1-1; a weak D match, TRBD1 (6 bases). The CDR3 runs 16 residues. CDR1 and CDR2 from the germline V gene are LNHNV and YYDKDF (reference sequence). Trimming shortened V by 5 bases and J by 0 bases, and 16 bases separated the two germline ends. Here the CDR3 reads CATSPRRDNMNTEAFF. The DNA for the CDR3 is TGTGCCACCAGCCCACGGCGGGACAACATGAACACTGAAGCTTTCTTT.

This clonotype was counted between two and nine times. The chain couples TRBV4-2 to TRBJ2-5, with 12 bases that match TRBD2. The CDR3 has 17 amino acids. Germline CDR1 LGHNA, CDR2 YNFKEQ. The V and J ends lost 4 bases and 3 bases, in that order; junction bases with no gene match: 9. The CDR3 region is CASSLDRASGREETQYF. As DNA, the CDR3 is TGTGCCAGCAGCCTAGACAGGGCTAGCGGGAGGGAAGAGACCCAGTACTTC.

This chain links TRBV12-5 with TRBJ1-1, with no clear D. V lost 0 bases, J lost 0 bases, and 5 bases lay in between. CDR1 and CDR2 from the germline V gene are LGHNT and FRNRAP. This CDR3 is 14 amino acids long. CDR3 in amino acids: CASGLVHMNTEAFF. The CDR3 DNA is TGTGCTAGTGGTTTGGTCCATATGAACACTGAAGCTTTCTTT.

CDR3 nucleotides: TGCAGTGCCGGCCCTAGCGGGAGAGGGGGGGATACGCAGTATTTT. It encodes CSAGPSGRGGDTQYF. The chain combines TRBV20-1 with TRBJ2-3, with 10 bases identical to TRBD2. J was trimmed by 6 bases and V by 6 bases; bases with no gene match: 12. This CDR3 is 15 amino acids long. CDR1 is DFQATT, CDR2 SNEGSKA, per germline (reference sequence).

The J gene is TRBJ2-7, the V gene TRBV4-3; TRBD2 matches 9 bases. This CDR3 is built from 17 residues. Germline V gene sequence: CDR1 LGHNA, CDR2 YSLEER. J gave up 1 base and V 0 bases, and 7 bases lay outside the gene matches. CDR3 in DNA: TGCGCCAGCAGCCAAGATAGGCTAGCGGGAATGTCCTACGAGCAGTACTTC. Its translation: CASSQDRLAGMSYEQYF.

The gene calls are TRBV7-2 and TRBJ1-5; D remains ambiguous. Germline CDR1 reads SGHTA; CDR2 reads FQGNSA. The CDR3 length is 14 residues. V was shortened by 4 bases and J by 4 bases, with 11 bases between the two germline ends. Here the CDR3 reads CASSYTPGNQPQHF. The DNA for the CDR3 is TGTGCCAGCAGCTATACCCCGGGGAATCAGCCCCAGCATTTT.

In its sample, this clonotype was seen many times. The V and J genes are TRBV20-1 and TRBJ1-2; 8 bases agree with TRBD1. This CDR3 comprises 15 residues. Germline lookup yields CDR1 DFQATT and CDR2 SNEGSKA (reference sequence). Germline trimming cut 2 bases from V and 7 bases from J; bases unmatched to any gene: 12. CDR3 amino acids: CSARPTGVRDGGYTF. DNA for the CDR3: TGCAGTGCTAGACCGACAGGGGTCCGTGATGGTGGCTACACCTTC.

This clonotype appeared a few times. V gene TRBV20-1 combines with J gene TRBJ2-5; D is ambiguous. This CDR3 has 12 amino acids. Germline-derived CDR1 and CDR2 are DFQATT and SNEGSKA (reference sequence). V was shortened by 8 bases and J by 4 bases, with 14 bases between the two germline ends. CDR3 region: CSTNLGTETQYF. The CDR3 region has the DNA TGCAGTACGAATCTAGGTACAGAGACCCAGTACTTC.

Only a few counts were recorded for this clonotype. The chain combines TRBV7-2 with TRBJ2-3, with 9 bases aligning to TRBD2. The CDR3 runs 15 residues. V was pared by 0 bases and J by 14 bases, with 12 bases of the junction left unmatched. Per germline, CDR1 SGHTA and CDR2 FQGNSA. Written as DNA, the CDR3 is TGTGCCAGCAGCTTAGCTCCCAAGCGACTAGCGGACCCGTATTTT. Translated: CASSLAPKRLADPYF.

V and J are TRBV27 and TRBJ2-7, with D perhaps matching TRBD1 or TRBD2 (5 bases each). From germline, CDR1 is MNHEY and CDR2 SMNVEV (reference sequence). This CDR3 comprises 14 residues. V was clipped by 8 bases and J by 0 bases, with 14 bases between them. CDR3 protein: CASGARRASYEQYF. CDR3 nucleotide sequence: TGTGCCAGCGGGGCGAGGCGGGCCTCCTACGAGCAGTACTTC.

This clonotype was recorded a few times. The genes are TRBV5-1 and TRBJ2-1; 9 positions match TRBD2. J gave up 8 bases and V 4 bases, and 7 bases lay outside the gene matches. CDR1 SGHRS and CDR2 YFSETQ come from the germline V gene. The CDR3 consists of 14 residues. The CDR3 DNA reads TGCGCCAGCAGCCTTCCGACTAGCGGCGATGAGCAGTTCTTC. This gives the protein CASSLPTSGDEQFF.